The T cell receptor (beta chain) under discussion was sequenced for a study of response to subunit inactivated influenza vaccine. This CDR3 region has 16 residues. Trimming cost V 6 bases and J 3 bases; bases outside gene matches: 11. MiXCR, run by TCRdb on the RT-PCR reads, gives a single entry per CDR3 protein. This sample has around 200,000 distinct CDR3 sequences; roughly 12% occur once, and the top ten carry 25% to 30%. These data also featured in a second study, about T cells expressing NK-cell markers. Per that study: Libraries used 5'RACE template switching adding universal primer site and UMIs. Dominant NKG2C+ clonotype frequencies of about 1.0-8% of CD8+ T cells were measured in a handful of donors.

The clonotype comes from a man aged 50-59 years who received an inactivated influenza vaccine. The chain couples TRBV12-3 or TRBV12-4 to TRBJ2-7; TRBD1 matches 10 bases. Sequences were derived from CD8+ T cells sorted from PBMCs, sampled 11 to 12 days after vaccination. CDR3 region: CASSESPGQGIYEQYF. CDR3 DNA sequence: TGTGCCAGCAGCGAATCCCCGGGACAGGGGATCTACGAGCAGTACTTC.